A single sample is the source of the 21 T cell receptor beta chains below, sequenced in a study of blood T cell repertoires in COVID-19. Clones were sequenced by immunoSEQ multiplex PCR, and TCRdb holds only the in-frame ones, with some missing. Among nearly 300,000 clones, roughly 86% were seen once, and the ten largest hold 2.9%. Sequencing was performed on PBMCs or T cells enriched from blood (not recorded which). All receptors come from a woman aged 45 to 65 who had been exposed to COVID-19.

The gene calls are TRBV5-5 and TRBJ1-2; D remains ambiguous. The CDR3 is 13 residues long. Germline values: CDR1 SGHKS, CDR2 YYEKEE (reference sequence). Trimming cost V 0 bases and J 6 bases, with 9 bases left between them. The CDR3 DNA reads TGTGCCAGCAGCTTGGCGCCAGGCGATGGCTACACCTTC. Amino acid sequence: CASSLAPGDGYTF. Together with reference TRBV5-5 and TRBJ1-2, the CDR3 gives the full variable domain: DAGVTQSPTHLIKTRGQQVTLRCSPISGHKSVSWYQQVLGQGPQFIFQYYEKEERGRGNFPDRFSARQFPNYSSELNVNALLLGDSALYLCASSLAPGDGYTFGSGTRLTVV.

V and J are TRBV6-5 and TRBJ1-2, with D unclear. CDR3 length: 11 residues. Looked up from germline, CDR1 is MNHEY and CDR2 is SVGAGI. Trimming removed 6 bases at V and 5 bases at J, with 7 bases between. This chain's CDR3 is CASSLQYGYTF. CDR3 coding DNA: TGTGCCAGCAGCCTTCAGTATGGCTACACCTTC.

Regarding this clone: The same CDR3 also results from other DNA sequences found in this sample. This chain joins TRBV5-1 and TRBJ2-3; D is unclear. Germline V lookup: CDR1 SGHRS, CDR2 YFSETQ. The CDR3 is made up of 12 amino acids. Trimming took 0 bases from V and 6 from J, leaving 5 bases between them. CDR3: CASSLDLDTQYF. In nucleotides, the CDR3 is TGCGCCAGCAGCTTGGACTTGGATACGCAGTATTTT.

The sample holds a few counts of this clone. This chain uses TRBV6-4 with TRBJ1-5, with D hard to call. Trimming stripped 2 bases from V and 2 bases from J, with 13 bases between. This CDR3 comprises 16 residues. The germline gives CDR1 MRHNA, CDR2 SNTAGT. This chain's CDR3 is CASSDTERLGNQPQHF. The CDR3 coding sequence is TGTGCCAGCAGTGACACCGAGCGCCTGGGCAATCAGCCCCAGCATTTT.

This chain links TRBV5-1 with TRBJ1-2; D is undetermined. V dropped 0 bases and J dropped 5 bases, with 11 bases sitting between them. The CDR3 runs to 14 residues. Germline values: CDR1 SGHRS, CDR2 YFSETQ. The CDR3 sequence is CASSLEQSLYGYTF. The DNA of the CDR3 is TGCGCCAGCAGCTTGGAACAGAGCCTTTATGGCTACACCTTC.

The chain employs TRBV5-1 and TRBJ2-2, with D perhaps TRBD1 (5 bases). V lost 4 bases and J lost 5, with 9 bases in between. Germline values: CDR1 SGHRS, CDR2 YFSETQ. CDR3 length: 13 residues. The CDR3 here is CASSETVTGELFF. CDR3 sequence (DNA): TGCGCCAGCAGCGAGACAGTGACCGGGGAGCTGTTTTTT. Filled out from reference TRBV5-1 and TRBJ2-2, the complete variable domain reads KAGVTQTPRYLIKTRGQQVTLSCSPISGHRSVSWYQQTPGQGLQFLFEYFSETQRNKGNFPGRFSGRQFSNSRSEMNVSTLELGDSALYLCASSETVTGELFFGEGSRLTVL.

The rearrangement joins TRBV19 to TRBJ2-7; 10 bases match TRBD1. Germline assignment: CDR1 LNHDA and CDR2 SQIVND (reference sequence). The V segment lost 5 bases and the J segment 4 bases; nucleotides outside the gene matches: 5. The CDR3 length is 14 residues. Here the CDR3 reads CASSSRTGGYEQYF. CDR3 coding DNA: TGTGCCAGTAGTTCCAGGACAGGGGGATACGAGCAGTACTTC.

This chain links TRBV19 with TRBJ1-6; 8 bases map to TRBD1. The CDR3 extends over 15 amino acids. With V trimmed by 3 bases and J by 8 bases, 6 bases remained unmatched. Per the germline V gene, CDR1 is LNHDA and CDR2 is SQIVND (reference sequence). The CDR3 here is CASSIGDRRYSPLHF. The CDR3 bases are TGTGCCAGTAGTATCGGGGACAGGAGATATTCACCCCTCCACTTT. The variable domain in full, completed from reference TRBV19 and TRBJ1-6, reads DGGITQSPKYLFRKEGQNVTLSCEQNLNHDAMYWYRQDPGQGLRLIYYSQIVNDFQKGDIAEGYSVSREKKESFPLTVTSAQKNPTAFYLCASSIGDRRYSPLHFGNGTRLTVT.

The chain combines TRBV28 with TRBJ2-5; no clear D gene. Germline CDR1 is MDHEN and CDR2 is SYDVKM. Trimming pared 7 bases from V and 7 bases from J, leaving 10 bases between. This CDR3 comprises 11 residues. CDR3 sequence reads: CASTTAATQYF. CDR3 nucleotides: TGTGCCAGCACCACCGCGGCGACCCAGTACTTC.

The CDR3 nucleotides are TGCGCCAGCAGCACCAGGGCCGCCGAGCAGTACTTC. Its translation: CASSTRAAEQYF. The V and J genes are TRBV5-1 and TRBJ2-7, with a possible D match to TRBD1 (5 bases). CDR1 is SGHRS and CDR2 is YFSETQ in the germline V gene. The CDR3 has 12 residues. V shed 4 bases and J shed 6 bases, with 11 bases lying between them.

The chain combines TRBV5-6 with TRBJ1-2, with D perhaps matching TRBD1 (6 bases). The CDR3 has 13 amino acids. Trimming took off 1 base at V and 8 bases at J, with 12 bases between the two ends. Germline V gene data show CDR1 as SGHDT and CDR2 as YYEEEE. CDR3 in DNA: TGTGCCAGCAGCTTGCGCGGGGGGCGGGGCTACACCTTC. Protein: CASSLRGGRGYTF.

V and J are TRBV28 and TRBJ1-3, with 7 bases lining up with TRBD1. Trimming cost V 6 bases and J 4 bases; bases outside gene matches: 12. The length of the CDR3 is 16 residues. Germline CDR1 and CDR2: MDHEN and SYDVKM. The CDR3 protein is CASRSAMGDRGNTIYF. The CDR3, as DNA: TGTGCCAGCAGGTCCGCCATGGGGGACAGAGGAAACACCATATATTTT.

The rearrangement links TRBV28 to TRBJ1-2, with 8 nucleotides matching TRBD1. V lost 6 bases and J lost 8; bases outside the gene matches: 11. The CDR3 has 14 residues. Germline-derived CDR1 and CDR2 are MDHEN and SYDVKM. Written as DNA, the CDR3 is TGTGCCAGCAGCGACAGTGGACAGGGCAGGGGCTACACCTTC. Its protein product is CASSDSGQGRGYTF.

The chain employs TRBV6-6 and TRBJ2-7; possible D gene TRBD2, 6 bases. Trimming took 10 bases from V and 3 from J, leaving 10 bases between them. CDR1 is MNHNY and CDR2 is SVGAGI in the germline V gene (reference sequence). This CDR3 comprises 11 residues. This CDR3 reads CATGLLYEQYF. Written as DNA, the CDR3 is TGTGCCACGGGACTCCTCTACGAGCAGTACTTC.

This clone was counted once. The V gene is TRBV19, the J gene TRBJ2-2, with TRBD1 matching 12 bases. V lost 3 bases to trimming and J lost 5 bases; unmatched junction nucleotides: 7. CDR3 length: 17 amino acids. Germline CDR1 LNHDA, CDR2 SQIVND (reference sequence). CDR3 loop: CASSMGQGAARTGELFF. DNA for the CDR3: TGTGCCAGTAGTATGGGACAGGGGGCCGCTCGAACCGGGGAGCTGTTTTTT.

The chain has TRBV10-3 and TRBJ1-5; possibly TRBD1 for D (5 bases). This CDR3 has 15 residues. In germline, CDR1 is ENHRY, CDR2 SYGVKD. The V gene lost 6 bases and the J gene lost 0 bases, with 12 bases spanning the gap. CDR3 sequence: CAIRDSQASNQPQHF. CDR3 coding DNA: TGTGCCATCAGAGACAGCCAAGCTAGCAATCAGCCCCAGCATTTT.

The V call is TRBV2, the J call TRBJ1-5; D remains ambiguous. CDR1 is SNHLY and CDR2 is FYNNEI in the germline V gene. V dropped 4 bases and J dropped 4 bases, with 14 bases sitting between them. This CDR3 is built from 15 residues. CDR3 residues: CASSVQATRNQPQHF. For the CDR3, the DNA is TGTGCCAGCAGTGTTCAGGCCACAAGGAATCAGCCCCAGCATTTT.

V gene TRBV7-9 combines with J gene TRBJ1-3; maybe TRBD1 (6 bases). The V end lost 5 bases, the J end lost 4 bases, and 15 bases lay between the germline ends. Per the germline V gene, CDR1 is SEHNR and CDR2 is FQNEAQ (reference sequence). CDR3 length: 15 amino acids. The CDR3 DNA reads TGTGCCAGCAGCCTTGGACAGCAAAGAGGAAACACCATATATTTT. This codes for CASSLGQQRGNTIYF.

This clone has only one observation. The V and J genes are TRBV6-1 and TRBJ1-1; D is unclear. V was shortened by 2 bases and J by 1 base, with 8 bases between the two germline ends. This CDR3 comprises 14 residues. The germline V gene encodes CDR1 MNHNS and CDR2 SASEGT. The CDR3 coding sequence is TGTGCCAGCAGTGAATTTGGGCCGAACACTGAAGCTTTCTTT. Its translation is CASSEFGPNTEAFF.

This chain joins TRBV28 and TRBJ1-5, with TRBD1 identical over 8 bases. The ends lost 5 bases at V and 0 bases at J; junction bases unmatched: 9. This CDR3 region has 17 residues. CDR1 and CDR2 from the germline V gene are MDHEN and SYDVKM. The CDR3 loop reads CASSGPGQEYSNQPQHF. The CDR3, as DNA: TGTGCCAGCAGTGGACCGGGACAGGAGTATAGCAATCAGCCCCAGCATTTT.

The genes are TRBV4-2 and TRBJ2-5, with 9 bases that match TRBD2. The CDR3 runs 15 residues. With V trimmed by 2 bases and J by 4 bases, 5 bases remained unmatched. CDR1 is LGHNA, CDR2 YNFKEQ, per germline. DNA of the CDR3: TGTGCCAGCAGCCAACCGGGACTAGCTGGAGAGACCCAGTACTTC. This gives the protein CASSQPGLAGETQYF.